Following are 29 T cell receptor beta chains from one sample sequenced in a study of response to subunit inactivated influenza vaccine. MiXCR was run by TCRdb on the RT-PCR reads, yielding one entry per CDR3 protein. Among around 790,000 distinct CDR3 sequences listed, 21% were seen once. The sequences come from PBMCs from blood, collected roughly 5 days after vaccination. Receptors were obtained from a man between 45 and 60 years old who received an inactivated influenza vaccine.

This clonotype was seen only a few times. V is TRBV28 and J is TRBJ2-7; 7 nucleotides match TRBD2. The CDR3 length is 12 residues. With V trimmed by 8 bases and J by 3 bases, 4 bases remained unmatched. Looked up from germline, CDR1 is MDHEN and CDR2 is SYDVKM. CDR3 sequence: CASGGGGYEQYF. CDR3 bases: TGTGCCAGCGGGGGGGGTGGCTACGAGCAGTACTTC.

The gene calls are TRBV20-1 and TRBJ1-1; 8 nucleotides agree with TRBD1. V lost 3 bases to trimming and J lost 2 bases; unmatched junction nucleotides: 5. The germline V gene encodes CDR1 DFQATT and CDR2 SNEGSKA (reference sequence). The CDR3 has 14 amino acids. CDR3 region: CSASPGQGNTEAFF. CDR3 in DNA: TGCAGTGCTAGCCCTGGACAGGGCAACACTGAAGCTTTCTTT.

In DNA form, the CDR3 reads TGCAGTGCTAGAGATCTTTCAGAGAATCAGCCCCAGCATTTT. Protein sequence: CSARDLSENQPQHF. The chain couples TRBV20-1 to TRBJ1-5; D is unresolved. Trimming took 0 bases from V and 4 from J, leaving 10 bases between them. In germline, CDR1 is DFQATT, CDR2 SNEGSKA (reference sequence). CDR3 length: 14 amino acids.

This clonotype was seen a few times. DNA for the CDR3: TGCAGTGCTAACCGGGACGGCGGGGAAGAGACCCAGTACTTC. It yields the protein CSANRDGGEETQYF. The chain combines TRBV20-1 with TRBJ2-5, with D maybe TRBD2 (6 bases). The V gene lost 4 bases and the J gene lost 3 bases, with 15 bases spanning the gap. The CDR3 length is 14 residues. Germline assignment: CDR1 DFQATT and CDR2 SNEGSKA (reference sequence).

This clonotype was seen only a few times. This chain connects TRBV12-3 or TRBV12-4 to TRBJ2-7; D not certain. V dropped 1 base and J dropped 2 bases, with 9 bases sitting between them. This CDR3 has 14 amino acids. The CDR3 sequence is CASSLGLEPYEQYF. CDR3 DNA sequence: TGTGCCAGCAGTTTAGGGCTAGAGCCCTACGAGCAGTACTTC.

This clonotype turned up a few times. This rearrangement joins TRBV28 to TRBJ1-1; D possibly corresponds to TRBD1 (5 bases). Germline V gene sequence: CDR1 MDHEN, CDR2 SYDVKM. The V gene lost 2 bases and the J gene lost 8 bases, with 12 bases spanning the gap. This CDR3 is built from 13 residues. The CDR3 spells CASSLGTSIEAFF. The CDR3 DNA reads TGTGCCAGCAGTTTAGGGACCTCCATCGAAGCTTTCTTT.

The chain combines TRBV4-1 with TRBJ2-5; 8 bases are a match to TRBD2. Looked up from germline, CDR1 is MGHRA and CDR2 is YSYEKL. The length of the CDR3 is 16 residues. J was trimmed by 4 bases and V by 0 bases; bases with no gene match: 7. CDR3 sequence reads: CASSQEERGRGETQYF. CDR3 DNA sequence: TGCGCCAGCAGCCAAGAGGAGCGGGGGAGGGGAGAGACCCAGTACTTC.

This clonotype was picked up a small number of times. The chain joins TRBV30 to TRBJ2-7; tentative D call: TRBD1 (6 bases). Trimming shortened V by 0 bases and J by 0 bases, and 12 bases separated the two germline ends. This CDR3 contains 15 residues. Per the germline V gene, CDR1 is GTSNPN and CDR2 is SVGIG (reference sequence). The CDR3 loop reads CAWSVLKGDSYEQYF. CDR3 DNA: TGTGCCTGGAGTGTACTAAAGGGGGACTCCTACGAGCAGTACTTC.

A few counts support this clonotype. The rearrangement joins TRBV4-2 to TRBJ1-6; D perhaps matches TRBD1 (6 bases). The V and J ends lost 0 bases and 7 bases respectively, with 10 bases between them. The germline CDR1 and CDR2 sequences are LGHNA and YNFKEQ. This CDR3 has 15 amino acids. CDR3 residues: CASSQDRGHNSPLHF. DNA of the CDR3: TGTGCCAGCAGCCAAGACAGGGGTCACAATTCACCCCTCCACTTT.

V usage is TRBV20-1 and J usage is TRBJ1-5, with 9 positions matching TRBD1. The V and J ends lost 0 bases and 7 bases, in that order; junction bases with no gene match: 7. CDR1 is DFQATT and CDR2 is SNEGSKA in the germline V gene (reference sequence). The CDR3 runs to 15 residues. The CDR3 reads CSARDHGQGRQPQHF. In DNA, the CDR3 is TGCAGTGCTAGAGATCACGGACAGGGGCGACAGCCCCAGCATTTT.

Ten or more counts support this clonotype. The V call is TRBV2, the J call TRBJ2-5; 15 bases match TRBD2. The CDR3 runs 16 residues. The ends lost 9 bases at V and 0 bases at J; junction bases unmatched: 5. CDR1 SNHLY and CDR2 FYNNEI come from the germline V gene. The DNA of the CDR3 is TGTGCCAGGGGACTAGCGGGGGGCTTCCACCAAGAGACCCAGTACTTC. Amino acids: CARGLAGGFHQETQYF.

The J gene is TRBJ2-7, the V gene TRBV11-1; the D gene is possibly TRBD1 (5 bases). CDR1 is SGHAT, CDR2 FQDESV, per germline (reference sequence). The CDR3 is 14 residues long. Trimming removed 4 bases at V and 4 bases at J, with 14 bases between. The CDR3 coding sequence is TGTGCCAGCAGCTGGCAGGGCCCTGGATACGAGCAGTACTTC. It specifies CASSWQGPGYEQYF.

This clonotype was detected many times. CDR3 sequence: CASSTSTDTQYF. The DNA of the CDR3 is TGTGCCAGCAGCACGAGCACAGATACGCAGTATTTT. The chain carries TRBV13 and TRBJ2-3, with D hard to call. V gave up 5 bases and J gave up 0 bases, with 3 bases separating them. In germline, CDR1 is PRHDT, CDR2 FYEKMQ (reference sequence). CDR3 length: 12 residues.

The rearrangement joins TRBV19 to TRBJ1-6, with no clear D. Germline V gives CDR1 LNHDA, CDR2 SQIVND (reference sequence). V dropped 6 bases and J dropped 6 bases, with 15 bases sitting between them. CDR3 size: 15 residues. This CDR3 is CASSSRGTTNSPLHF. For the CDR3, the DNA is TGTGCCAGTAGCAGCCGGGGTACCACTAATTCACCCCTCCACTTT. The full variable domain, rest sourced from reference TRBV19 and TRBJ1-6, is DGGITQSPKYLFRKEGQNVTLSCEQNLNHDAMYWYRQDPGQGLRLIYYSQIVNDFQKGDIAEGYSVSREKKESFPLTVTSAQKNPTAFYLCASSSRGTTNSPLHFGNGTRLTVT.

The chain carries TRBV20-1 and TRBJ2-1; 12 nucleotides align to TRBD2. Germline V gene data show CDR1 as DFQATT and CDR2 as SNEGSKA (reference sequence). V trimming: 0 bases; J trimming: 8 bases; junction bases outside the gene matches: 11. The CDR3 runs 17 residues. The CDR3 sequence: CSARDLILTSGSDEQFF. The DNA for the CDR3 is TGCAGTGCTAGAGATCTAATTTTGACTAGCGGGAGTGATGAGCAGTTCTTC.

This clonotype has ten or more counts. The V gene is TRBV20-1, the J gene TRBJ2-5, with 12 bases identical to TRBD2. The CDR3 covers 15 residues. Germline loops: CDR1 DFQATT, CDR2 SNEGSKA (reference sequence). J lost 4 bases, V lost 6 bases, and 9 bases had no gene match. The chain's CDR3 is CSAQIPGLAGETQYF. In DNA, the CDR3 is TGCAGTGCGCAGATCCCGGGACTAGCGGGAGAGACCCAGTACTTC.

The chain combines TRBV7-9 with TRBJ2-1, with 10 bases identical to TRBD1. CDR1 is SEHNR and CDR2 is FQNEAQ in the germline V gene (reference sequence). The CDR3 runs 17 residues. V lost 5 bases to trimming and J lost 6 bases; unmatched junction nucleotides: 13. CDR3 amino acids: CASSMPSGTGDTNEQFF. CDR3 nucleotide sequence: TGTGCCAGCAGCATGCCCTCCGGGACAGGGGATACCAATGAGCAGTTCTTC.

The chain couples TRBV12-3 or TRBV12-4 to TRBJ2-5; D unresolved. V lost 8 bases to trimming and J lost 4 bases, with 11 bases between them. This CDR3 comprises 12 residues. The CDR3 DNA is TGTGCCAGCTGCCTTAACAGAGAGACCCAGTACTTC. It codes for CASCLNRETQYF.

This clonotype was counted between two and nine times. The rearrangement links TRBV5-1 to TRBJ1-1; tentative D call: TRBD1 (5 bases). CDR3 size: 14 residues. The germline V gene encodes CDR1 SGHRS and CDR2 YFSETQ. With 4 bases removed from V and 5 bases from J, the gap between germline ends came to 15 bases. This CDR3 is CASSVSGSRTEAFF. In DNA form, the CDR3 reads TGCGCCAGCAGCGTGTCAGGGTCCCGTACTGAAGCTTTCTTT.

This rearrangement joins TRBV4-3 to TRBJ2-1; D is unresolved. This CDR3 has 17 residues. Germline V CDR1 and CDR2: LGHNA, YSLEER. Trimming pared 0 bases from V and 0 bases from J, leaving 12 bases between. CDR3 DNA sequence: TGCGCCAGCAGCCAAGAATGGGTCCAGAGCTCCTACAATGAGCAGTTCTTC. It translates to CASSQEWVQSSYNEQFF.

This chain connects TRBV12-3 or TRBV12-4 to TRBJ1-5; no clear D gene. The CDR3 totals 15 residues. The V end was cut by 7 bases, the J end by 1 base, with 14 bases between. CDR3 coding DNA: TGTGCCAGCATCCGGGTCGACCGGAGCAATCAGCCCCAGCATTTT. Translating it yields CASIRVDRSNQPQHF.

The V and J genes are TRBV20-1 and TRBJ2-3, with D perhaps given as TRBD1 or TRBD2 (6 bases each). V was pared by 0 bases and J by 4 bases, with 14 bases between. The germline V gene encodes CDR1 DFQATT and CDR2 SNEGSKA (reference sequence). CDR3 length equals 15 residues. The CDR3 region is CSAREPTGASDTQYF. In DNA, the CDR3 is TGCAGTGCTAGAGAGCCCACGGGGGCCTCAGATACGCAGTATTTT.

The J gene is TRBJ2-1, the V gene TRBV11-2, with no clear D. The V gene's germline CDR1 is SGHAT and CDR2 FQNNGV. The V end lost 1 base, the J end lost 8 bases, and 15 bases lay between the germline ends. This CDR3 is 15 amino acids long. The CDR3 bases are TGTGCCAGCAGCTTAGGGTTGGGTCTACGCGATGAGCAGTTCTTC. It encodes CASSLGLGLRDEQFF.

The V gene is TRBV27, the J gene TRBJ2-2; possibly TRBD1 for D (5 bases). The V gene's germline CDR1 is MNHEY and CDR2 SMNVEV (reference sequence). Trimming left V 7 bases short and J 4 bases short, with 16 bases between. The CDR3 has 15 amino acids. The DNA of the CDR3 is TGTGCCAGCAATAGCAGGGCTAAAGCCACCGGGGAGCTGTTTTTT. It translates to CASNSRAKATGELFF.

This clonotype turned up a few times. V usage is TRBV10-2 and J usage is TRBJ1-5, with D possibly matching TRBD1 (5 bases). V dropped 4 bases and J dropped 4 bases, with 11 bases sitting between them. The CDR3 runs 14 residues. Germline-derived CDR1 and CDR2 are WSHSY and SAAADI. DNA for the CDR3: TGCGCCAGCAGTGCGGAGAAGGGGAATCAGCCCCAGCATTTT. Translated, it gives CASSAEKGNQPQHF.

The rearrangement uses TRBV12-3 or TRBV12-4 and TRBJ1-1, with no clear D. Trimming removed 1 base from V and 0 bases from J, with 6 bases in between. CDR3 length equals 14 residues. CDR3 nucleotide sequence: TGTGCCAGCAGTTTAGGGCCAGTGAACACTGAAGCTTTCTTT. It translates to CASSLGPVNTEAFF.

The chain couples TRBV12-3 or TRBV12-4 to TRBJ2-1, with D perhaps matching TRBD1 (5 bases). The ends were cut back, 2 bases at V and 2 bases at J, with 10 bases in the middle. This CDR3 contains 15 residues. In DNA, the CDR3 is TGTGCCAGCAGTTTACTGGGGCTACCCTACAATGAGCAGTTCTTC. Translated, it gives CASSLLGLPYNEQFF.

This sequence joins TRBV9 and TRBJ2-2; no clear D. With 4 bases removed from V and 1 base from J, the gap between germline ends came to 5 bases. The CDR3 is 13 amino acids. Germline lookup yields CDR1 SGDLS and CDR2 YYNGEE. CDR3 coding DNA: TGTGCCAGCAGCAAGGGGAACACCGGGGAGCTGTTTTTT. Its protein is CASSKGNTGELFF.

The rearrangement links TRBV7-9 to TRBJ2-7, with 9 bases matching TRBD2. CDR3 length: 16 amino acids. From germline, CDR1 is SEHNR and CDR2 FQNEAQ (reference sequence). J lost 1 base, V lost 5 bases, and 9 bases had no gene match. The CDR3 coding sequence is TGTGCCAGCAGCCCCCTCGCGAGCGGGGGGTCCTACGAGCAGTACTTC. Its protein product is CASSPLASGGSYEQYF.